Below, one TCR beta chain is given with its context. Its antigen remains unidentified. Sequencing was performed with immunoSEQ multiplex PCR; in TCRdb, only in-frame clones are kept and a portion is missing. The profile shows about 38,000 clones, roughly nine tenths of them singletons. The sample belongs to a study of neoadjuvant nivolumab and ipilimumab in lung cancer. The germline V gene encodes CDR1 SGHRS and CDR2 YFSETQ. CDR3 length: 13 residues. Trimming shortened V by 7 bases and J by 8 bases, and 15 bases separated the two germline ends. Whole-study results and caveats: Blood richness before therapy tracked richness in tumors resected after neoadjuvant therapy.

This clonotype was obtained from an adult with non-small cell lung cancer. This chain connects TRBV5-1 to TRBJ1-4; D is unresolved. The input for sequencing was peripheral blood, taken before neoadjuvant nivolumab, alone or with ipilimumab. CDR3 nucleotide sequence: TGCGCCAGCTGTAGAAATGGCGGGGAAAAACTGTTTTTT. It specifies CASCRNGGEKLFF.